This T cell receptor beta chain was recovered during a study of spatial heterogeneity in lung cancer. Study summary: Matched bulk RNA-seq yielded a T cell transcriptional module score. Counts of TCR transcripts in tumor regions correlated strongly with that score. Study-level findings and limits: The authors estimated that roughly 7.3% of tumor T cells were covered for alpha chains and around 12% for beta chains. Expanded alpha and beta TCR counts within tumors tracked tumor mutation counts.

Note on this clonotype: What it binds is not known.

One entry per CDR3 protein results from TCRdb running MiXCR on the 5' RACE reads. The sample yields about 20,000 distinct CDR3 sequences, about a sixth seen once. The time point denotes: sample taken at primary tumor resection. The source of this sequence is a female donor with early-stage non-small cell lung cancer. The sequences come from lung tumor tissue, collected at surgery.

This CDR3 reads CASSLSPGAGANVLTF. CDR3 bases: TGTGCCAGCAGCTTATCGCCAGGGGCTGGGGCCAACGTCCTGACTTTC. The J gene is TRBJ2-6, the V gene TRBV7-3, with D perhaps TRBD1 (6 bases). CDR3 size: 16 residues. Trimming left V 2 bases short and J 2 bases short, with 10 bases between. Looked up from germline, CDR1 is SGHTA and CDR2 is FQGTGA.